The rows below give T cell receptor beta chains drawn from one sample of a study of blood T cells in healthy people across ages. TCRdb used MiXCR to reprocess the 5' RACE reads, holding one entry per CDR3 protein. The sample contains around 800,000 distinct CDR3 sequences, 40% to 65% of which appear only once. The sample consisted of blood. These TCRs come from a man at least 80 years old in good health. Both conserved end residues are part of each CDR3. Each record gives: V gene, D gene, clone size, J gene, CDR3 protein, CDR3 DNA. D genes are given only for firm matches. Some rows have no size entry. The others give once, few or many, or a class for an expanded clone.

TRBV5-6	TRBD1	few	TRBJ1-2	CASSGTRTGRGYTF	TGTGCCAGCAGCGGGACGAGGACAGGTAGAGGCTACACCTTC
TRBV7-9	-	-	TRBJ2-3	CASRVADTQYF	TGTGCCAGCAGGGTGGCAGATACGCAGTATTTT
TRBV21-1	-	few	TRBJ2-4	CASTPGPGIDIQYF	TGTGCCAGCACCCCCGGTCCCGGGATAGACATTCAGTACTTC
TRBV27	-	-	TRBJ1-2	CASSFKGYGYTF	TGTGCCAGCAGTTTCAAGGGGTATGGCTACACCTTC
TRBV28	-	-	TRBJ1-5	CASSLSVNYQPQHF	TGTGCCAGCAGTTTATCCGTGAACTATCAGCCCCAGCATTTT
TRBV6-5	TRBD1	-	TRBJ2-7	CASRPTGVPYEQYF	TGTGCCAGCAGGCCCACAGGGGTACCCTACGAGCAGTACTTC
TRBV7-2	-	few	TRBJ2-3	CASSFAIGANTQYF	TGTGCCAGCAGCTTCGCGATTGGGGCCAATACGCAGTATTTT
TRBV12-3/TRBV12-4	-	few	TRBJ2-3	CASSLIDRYAYF	TGTGCCAGCAGTTTAATTGACAGATACGCGTATTTT
TRBV6-1	TRBD1	-	TRBJ1-2	CASRGTGDLLGGYTF	TGTGCCAGCAGGGGGACAGGGGATCTCCTCGGTGGCTACACCTTC
TRBV7-2	TRBD2	few	TRBJ2-3	CASSLGGGLAGGRADTQYF	TGTGCCAGCAGCTTAGGGGGAGGACTAGCGGGAGGGCGGGCAGATACGCAGTATTTT
TRBV12-3/TRBV12-4	TRBD1	-	TRBJ2-7	CASRSGQGLYEQYF	TGTGCCAGCAGGTCGGGACAGGGTTTGTACGAGCAGTACTTC
TRBV10-2	TRBD1	-	TRBJ1-1	CASSLSGQGAQTEAFF	TGCGCCAGCAGTCTTTCCGGACAGGGGGCGCAGACTGAAGCTTTCTTT
TRBV5-1	-	-	TRBJ1-1	CASSLQSLTEAFF	TGCGCCAGCAGCTTACAGAGCCTCACTGAAGCTTTCTTT
TRBV7-2	TRBD2	-	TRBJ2-5	CASSLLPSGRAPSYGQYF	TGTGCCAGCAGCTTATTACCTAGCGGGAGGGCCCCTTCCTACGGGCAGTACTTC
TRBV4-2	TRBD2	few	TRBJ2-6	CASSPLAGALSGANVLTF	TGTGCCAGCAGCCCCCTAGCGGGAGCCCTCTCTGGGGCCAACGTCCTGACTTTC
TRBV18	-	-	TRBJ1-2	CASSPREANYGYTF	TGTGCCAGCTCACCACGCGAAGCCAACTATGGCTACACCTTC
TRBV25-1	TRBD1	few	TRBJ2-3	CATAQGASDTQYF	TGTGCCACTGCACAGGGGGCGTCAGATACGCAGTATTTT
TRBV5-6	-	few	TRBJ2-1	CASSLWLAPEQFF	TGTGCCAGCAGCTTGTGGCTAGCCCCTGAGCAGTTCTTC
TRBV6-6	TRBD1	-	TRBJ1-6	CASSSGQGSYNSPLHF	TGTGCCAGCAGCTCCGGACAGGGATCCTATAATTCGCCCCTCCACTTT
TRBV12-3/TRBV12-4	TRBD1	-	TRBJ2-7	CASRTGGRSYNEQYF	TGTGCCAGCAGAACAGGGGGCAGATCCTACAATGAGCAGTACTTC
TRBV28	-	-	TRBJ2-5	CASTQRTVRQETQYF	TGTGCCAGCACCCAACGGACAGTACGGCAAGAGACCCAGTACTTC
TRBV9	-	few	TRBJ1-1	CASSVAAGAGGTEAFF	TGTGCCAGCAGCGTAGCTGCAGGGGCGGGGGGCACTGAAGCTTTCTTT
TRBV28	TRBD1	-	TRBJ2-2	CASSLGTALGAELFF	TGTGCCAGCAGTTTAGGGACAGCCTTGGGCGCGGAGCTGTTTTTT
TRBV5-6	-	-	TRBJ2-7	CASSLGTLLYEQYF	TGTGCCAGCAGCTTGGGGACATTGCTCTACGAGCAGTACTTC
TRBV5-1	-	-	TRBJ2-7	CASSARDTGYEQYF	TGCGCCAGCAGCGCCCGGGACACGGGATACGAGCAGTACTTC
TRBV7-6	TRBD1	-	TRBJ2-7	CASSLATGTGNHEQYF	TGTGCCAGCAGCTTAGCAACCGGGACAGGAAACCACGAGCAGTACTTC
TRBV20-1	-	-	TRBJ2-3	CSGRSGSDRYAYF	TGCAGTGGAAGATCCGGGAGCGACAGATACGCGTATTTT
TRBV10-3	-	-	TRBJ1-2	CAISESPDNDGYTF	TGTGCCATCAGTGAGTCCCCCGACAATGATGGCTACACCTTC
TRBV7-9	-	-	TRBJ1-5	CASSLGAGSNQPQHF	TGTGCCAGCAGCTTAGGGGCAGGGAGCAATCAGCCCCAGCATTTT
TRBV6-1	TRBD2	-	TRBJ2-5	CASSEWLAGVSSETQYF	TGTGCCAGCAGTGAGTGGCTAGCGGGAGTATCTTCGGAGACCCAGTACTTC
TRBV29-1	TRBD1	-	TRBJ2-7	CSVKPRDRGENEQYF	TGCAGCGTTAAACCCCGGGACAGGGGAGAGAACGAGCAGTACTTC
TRBV6-1	-	-	TRBJ1-5	CATVAGDLPKNQPQHF	TGTGCCACCGTAGCGGGAGACTTGCCCAAAAATCAGCCCCAGCATTTT
TRBV4-3	TRBD2	once	TRBJ2-7	CASSQDGRLAGGEQYF	TGCGCCAGCAGCCAAGATGGCCGGCTAGCGGGAGGCGAGCAGTACTTC
TRBV6-1	-	-	TRBJ2-7	CASTREYQGYEQYF	TGTGCCAGCACTAGAGAATACCAGGGTTACGAGCAGTACTTC
TRBV29-1	-	many	TRBJ2-7	CSVTDGTYEQYF	TGCAGCGTCACGGACGGAACCTACGAGCAGTACTTC
TRBV6-1	TRBD1	once	TRBJ1-5	CASSADRGEFVGNQPQHF	TGTGCCAGCAGTGCCGACAGGGGCGAGTTTGTTGGCAATCAGCCCCAGCATTTT
TRBV10-3	-	-	TRBJ2-7	CAMHPGGGSYNEQYF	TGTGCCATGCATCCGGGTGGGGGCTCCTACAATGAGCAGTACTTC
TRBV7-9	-	-	TRBJ1-1	CASSRADTEAFF	TGTGCCAGCAGCAGAGCGGACACTGAAGCTTTCTTT
TRBV7-9	TRBD1	-	TRBJ2-2	CASSKSGGTDTRELFF	TGTGCCAGCAGCAAGTCAGGGGGCACGGACACCAGGGAGCTGTTTTTT
TRBV29-1	-	-	TRBJ1-1	CSLRRGGVNTEAFF	TGCAGCCTAAGGAGGGGCGGGGTGAACACTGAAGCTTTCTTT
TRBV3-1	-	-	TRBJ2-6	CASSPGDAGANVLTF	TGTGCCAGCAGCCCAGGGGACGCTGGGGCCAACGTCCTGACTTTC
TRBV7-9	TRBD2	few	TRBJ2-1	CASGTTAGGPNEQFF	TGTGCCAGCGGAACCACAGCGGGAGGGCCTAATGAGCAGTTCTTC
TRBV2	-	few	TRBJ2-4	CATKAKNIQYF	TGTGCCACCAAGGCCAAAAACATTCAGTACTTC
TRBV12-3/TRBV12-4	-	-	TRBJ1-1	CASSRDGTEAFF	TGTGCCAGCAGCAGGGACGGCACTGAAGCTTTCTTT
TRBV5-1	-	-	TRBJ1-1	CASSPGQWNTEAFF	TGCGCCAGCAGCCCAGGACAGTGGAACACTGAAGCTTTCTTT
TRBV20-1	TRBD1	-	TRBJ2-5	CSARDPDRVETQYF	TGCAGTGCTAGAGACCCGGACAGGGTTGAGACCCAGTACTTC
TRBV12-3/TRBV12-4	-	-	TRBJ2-5	CASTSDGQETQYF	TGTGCCAGCACCTCGGACGGCCAAGAGACCCAGTACTTC
TRBV6-6	TRBD1	-	TRBJ2-5	CASCRGGRETQYF	TGTGCCAGCTGTCGAGGGGGCAGGGAGACCCAGTACTTC